The 9 T cell receptor beta chains below come from one sample, sequenced in a study of blood T cell repertoires in COVID-19. Libraries were prepared by immunoSEQ multiplex PCR; TCRdb keeps only in-frame clonotypes and omits some of them. The data show fewer than 80,000 clones, around nine tenths seen once. Input material: peripheral blood. These receptors were obtained from a man aged 70 or older with acute or convalescent COVID-19.

The CDR3 loop reads CASSPFSENTGELFF. Written as DNA, the CDR3 is TGTGCCAGCTCACCGTTTAGCGAGAACACCGGGGAGCTGTTTTTT. The chain links TRBV18 to TRBJ2-2; D might be TRBD2 (5 bases). The V and J ends lost 3 bases and 1 base respectively, with 9 bases between them. Germline values: CDR1 KGHSH, CDR2 LQKENI. This CDR3 comprises 15 residues.

The chain carries TRBV28 and TRBJ1-3; no definite D call. The length of the CDR3 is 13 residues. Trimming shortened V by 11 bases and J by 1 base, and 12 bases separated the two germline ends. Germline V CDR1 and CDR2: MDHEN, SYDVKM. The CDR3 loop is CAGSRASGNTIYF. The CDR3 DNA follows: TGTGCCGGCTCGAGGGCTTCTGGAAACACCATATATTTT.

This clone has a single count. The chain joins TRBV30 to TRBJ1-3; D gene unclear. Germline V gives CDR1 GTSNPN, CDR2 SVGIG (reference sequence). The CDR3 spans 12 residues. Trimming left V 0 bases short and J 7 bases short, with 7 bases between. CDR3 in amino acids: CAWSVLVNTIYF. The CDR3 coding sequence is TGTGCCTGGAGTGTACTTGTTAACACCATATATTTT. The full variable domain, rest sourced from reference TRBV30 and TRBJ1-3, is SQTIHQWPATLVQPVGSPLSLECTVEGTSNPNLYWYRQAAGRGLQLLFYSVGIGQISSEVPQNLSASRPQDRQFILSSKKLLLSDSGFYLCAWSVLVNTIYFGEGSWLTVV.

The rearrangement links TRBV20-1 to TRBJ2-3, with 10 bases identical to TRBD2. The germline gives CDR1 DFQATT, CDR2 SNEGSKA (reference sequence). Unmatched junction bases numbered 12, after V lost 3 bases and J lost 6 bases. The CDR3 is made up of 16 amino acids. The CDR3 reads CSASRSGGKEGDTQYF. Here the CDR3 DNA reads TGCAGTGCTAGTCGTAGCGGGGGGAAGGAAGGTGATACGCAGTATTTT.

This clone turned up a few times. V is TRBV19 and J is TRBJ2-6; 7 nucleotides align to TRBD1. CDR3 length: 15 amino acids. Per the germline V gene, CDR1 is LNHDA and CDR2 is SQIVND (reference sequence). The V and J ends lost 8 bases and 3 bases, in that order; junction bases with no gene match: 7. The CDR3 region has the DNA TGTGCCAGTGCAGACAGGGCGGGTGGGGCCAACGTCCTGACTTTC. It codes for CASADRAGGANVLTF.

This clone was counted a single time. The CDR3, as DNA: TGTGCCATCAGTGAGTCGGGTAGGGGCAGCAATCAGCCCCAGCATTTT. As protein: CAISESGRGSNQPQHF. The chain uses TRBV10-3 and TRBJ1-5; D might be TRBD1 (5 bases). The ends were cut back, 0 bases at V and 1 base at J, with 10 bases in the middle. Germline CDR1 and CDR2: ENHRY and SYGVKD. The CDR3 contains 16 residues.

As DNA, the CDR3 is TGTGCCAGCAGTGGTGGGGTCGGCGGGGTTACGTGGGAGACCCAGTACTTC. This codes for CASSGGVGGVTWETQYF. The chain joins TRBV9 to TRBJ2-5, with D possibly matching TRBD2 (6 bases). This CDR3 region has 17 residues. Germline CDR1 reads SGDLS; CDR2 reads YYNGEE. The V end was cut by 5 bases, the J end by 5 bases, with 25 bases between.

This clone was seen once. V usage is TRBV11-2 and J usage is TRBJ2-1; 11 bases line up with TRBD2. The CDR3 extends over 15 amino acids. Germline V gives CDR1 SGHAT, CDR2 FQNNGV. V shed 3 bases and J 4 bases; nucleotides not matched to a gene: 2. The CDR3: CASSFRLAGYNEQFF. The DNA of the CDR3 is TGTGCCAGCAGCTTCCGACTAGCGGGATACAATGAGCAGTTCTTC.

This clone has just one count. The chain is built from TRBV6-5 and TRBJ1-1; TRBD1 matches at 8 bases. Germline CDR1 and CDR2: MNHEY and SVGAGI. Trimming at V came to 6 bases and at J to 4 bases, leaving 4 bases not matched to a gene. This CDR3 region has 13 residues. The chain's CDR3 is CASRSDRGTEAFF. Here the CDR3 DNA reads TGTGCCAGCAGATCCGACAGGGGCACTGAAGCTTTCTTT.